The rows below give T cell receptor beta chains drawn from one sample of a study of blood T cell repertoires in COVID-19. Clones were read by immunoSEQ multiplex PCR, and TCRdb kept only the in-frame ones, dropping some. The sample consists of roughly 160,000 clones, about 85% of them appearing once. The material sequenced was peripheral blood. Receptors were obtained from a man aged 35 to 55 with acute or convalescent COVID-19. CDR3s include the opening cysteine and the closing phenylalanine or tryptophan. Each record gives: D gene, clone size, V gene, J gene, CDR3 DNA, CDR3 protein. A D gene is named only where the DNA matches it firmly. Where a row states a size, it is once, few, many or the class of an expanded clone; other rows omit it.

-,-,TRBV30,TRBJ2-7,TGTGCCTGGAGTGTACCCCCCCCCGGGGCCTACGAGCAGTACTTC,CAWSVPPPGAYEQYF
TRBD2,-,TRBV7-9,TRBJ2-3,TGTGCCAGCAGCTTCGGACTAGCCAAGGATACGCAGTATTTT,CASSFGLAKDTQYF
TRBD1,-,TRBV6-5,TRBJ1-2,TGTGCCAGCAGTTTGGGACAGGGGAATTTCTACACCTTC,CASSLGQGNFYTF
TRBD1,-,TRBV9,TRBJ1-1,TGTGCCAGCAGCATGACAGGGGCTGAAGCTTTCTTT,CASSMTGAEAFF
TRBD2,many,TRBV4-3,TRBJ2-2,TGCGCCAGCAGCCAAGATTCGGGGGGGGACAACACCGGGGAGCTGTTTTTT,CASSQDSGGDNTGELFF
TRBD1,-,TRBV5-6,TRBJ1-4,TGTGCCAGCAGCCTCCGGGACAGGGCAACTAATGAAAAACTGTTTTTT,CASSLRDRATNEKLFF
TRBD1,-,TRBV5-1,TRBJ1-1,TGCGCCAGCAGCACAGCCCCAGGGGGCGCGGGTCCTGAAGCTTTCTTT,CASSTAPGGAGPEAFF
-,few,TRBV19,TRBJ1-1,TGTGCCAGTAACGCTAGGGGGAACACTGAAGCTTTCTTT,CASNARGNTEAFF
TRBD1,-,TRBV11-2,TRBJ2-7,TGTGCCAGCAGCTTAAACAGGGGTGCCTACGAGCAGTACTTC,CASSLNRGAYEQYF
-,-,TRBV30,TRBJ1-1,TGTGCCTGGAGCGGTTTAGGACTGCTGAACACTGAAGCTTTCTTT,CAWSGLGLLNTEAFF
TRBD1,-,TRBV5-1,TRBJ2-7,TGCGCCAGCAGCTTGTTTGGGGGACAGGGGGTTACCTACGAGCAGTACTTC,CASSLFGGQGVTYEQYF
TRBD1,-,TRBV2,TRBJ1-3,TGTGCCAGCAGGGACAGGGGAAGCGGGGGAAACACCATATATTTT,CASRDRGSGGNTIYF
TRBD1,-,TRBV12-5,TRBJ1-3,TGTGCTAGTGGTTTGGCCGGGACAGGGGTTAACTCTGGAAACACCATATATTTT,CASGLAGTGVNSGNTIYF
TRBD1,-,TRBV5-1,TRBJ2-3,TGCGCCAGCAGCCCGGGAGGACAGGGGGCAACAGATACGCAGTATTTT,CASSPGGQGATDTQYF
-,-,TRBV5-1,TRBJ1-3,TGCGCCAGCAGACCACAGGGCCTCTCTGGAAACACCATATATTTT,CASRPQGLSGNTIYF
-,-,TRBV2,TRBJ2-3,TGTGCCAGCAGGTCGGAGTTCACAGATACGCAGTATTTT,CASRSEFTDTQYF
TRBD1,-,TRBV6-1,TRBJ2-5,TGTGCCAGCAGTCAAGCCTTAGGGACAGAAGAGACCCAGTACTTC,CASSQALGTEETQYF